These T cell receptor beta chains were read from a single sample in a study of CD8+ T cells in alopecia areata. Data came from immunoSEQ multiplex PCR; TCRdb stores just in-frame clones and leaves some out. The data hold 90,000 to 150,000 clones, with 50% to 55% observed a single time. The source was CD4+ T cells sorted from blood, collected at week 4, from a patient treated with tofacitinib. Receptors originate from a human donor with alopecia areata. Both conserved end residues are part of each CDR3. D genes are given only for firm matches. A row's size may be missing; if present it is once, few, many or a size class.

NA | NA | TRBJ2-6 | TRBV29-1 | TGCAGCGTCAAAGGGGCCAACGTCCTGACTTTC | CSVKGANVLTF
NA | few | TRBJ1-1 | TRBV18 | TGTGCCAGCTCACCAAGGGAAGGGGGCACTGAAGCTTTCTTT | CASSPREGGTEAFF
NA | few | TRBJ1-2 | TRBV6-5 | TGTGCCAGCAGCGGTACTTATGGCTACACCTTC | CASSGTYGYTF
TRBD1 | NA | TRBJ1-1 | TRBV30 | TGTGCCTGGGCGGACAGGGACACTGAAGCTTTCTTT | CAWADRDTEAFF
TRBD1 | once | TRBJ1-2 | TRBV6-6 | TGTGCCAGCAGCCGCGGGACAGACGGTAACTATGGCTACACCTTC | CASSRGTDGNYGYTF
NA | NA | TRBJ2-2 | TRBV30 | TGTGCCTGGAGGATGGGGTTTGACGGGGAGCTGTTTTTT | CAWRMGFDGELFF
NA | NA | TRBJ2-3 | TRBV30 | TGTGCCTGGATTGTAACGGGAGGCACAGATACGCAGTATTTT | CAWIVTGGTDTQYF
NA | NA | TRBJ2-3 | TRBV29-1 | TGCAGCGTGAGGACAGACCGAGATACGCAGTATTTT | CSVRTDRDTQYF
NA | NA | TRBJ2-3 | TRBV7-9 | TGTGCCAGCAGCCACTACAGGGACCCCACAGATACGCAGTATTTT | CASSHYRDPTDTQYF
NA | NA | TRBJ1-5 | TRBV19 | TGTGCCAGTAGTTACACTGGGGGCAATCAGCCCCAGCATTTT | CASSYTGGNQPQHF
TRBD1 | NA | TRBJ1-4 | TRBV18 | TGTGCCAGCTCACCGAATCCAGGGGGGCCGAATGAAAAACTGTTTTTT | CASSPNPGGPNEKLFF
TRBD1 | NA | TRBJ1-2 | TRBV30 | TGTGCCTGGATCCAACAGGGGGCTTACTATGGCTACACCTTC | CAWIQQGAYYGYTF
NA | NA | TRBJ2-5 | TRBV15 | TGTGCCACCAGCAGAGATCGGTGGAGCCAAGAGACCCAGTACTTC | CATSRDRWSQETQYF
NA | NA | TRBJ2-7 | TRBV29-1 | TGCAGCGTTGAAGATCTGAGAGGAAGGCACGAGCAGTACTTC | CSVEDLRGRHEQYF
NA | NA | TRBJ2-2 | TRBV14 | TGTGCCAGCAGCCAAGCTGGCGGGGTGCTAACCGGGGAGCTGTTTTTT | CASSQAGGVLTGELFF
NA | NA | TRBJ1-2 | TRBV19 | TGTGCCAGTAGTATTAATGCGGCAGCTTATGGCTACACCTTC | CASSINAAAYGYTF
TRBD1 | NA | TRBJ1-6 | TRBV29-1 | TGCAGCTGCGGGGACAGATATAATTCACCCCTCCACTTT | CSCGDRYNSPLHF
NA | NA | TRBJ1-6 | TRBV1 | TGCACCAACGCGGGATCCTATAATTCACCCCTCCACTTT | CTNAGSYNSPLHF
NA | NA | TRBJ2-7 | TRBV30 | TGTGCCTGGACTTCCGGCGGCTACGAGCAGTACTTC | CAWTSGGYEQYF
NA | NA | TRBJ2-1 | TRBV5-1 | TGCGCCAGCAGCCCGGGCCCGTTTGGGACCTCCAACAATGAGCAGTTCTTC | CASSPGPFGTSNNEQFF
TRBD1 | NA | TRBJ2-7 | TRBV9 | TGTGCCAGCAGCGCCTACGGACAGGCGTCCTACGAGCAGTACTTC | CASSAYGQASYEQYF
TRBD2 | NA | TRBJ2-3 | TRBV6-1 | TGTGCCAGCAGAGACGGACTAGCGGGAGATACGCAGTATTTT | CASRDGLAGDTQYF
NA | NA | TRBJ2-1 | TRBV14 | TGTGCCAGCAGCCAAGGCGTAAGGGCCAAGTCCTCCTACAATGAGCAGTTCTTC | CASSQGVRAKSSYNEQFF
NA | NA | TRBJ2-5 | TRBV4-1 | TGCGCCAGCAGCCAACTCGGGGCGGTCCAAGAGACCCAGTACTTC | CASSQLGAVQETQYF
TRBD1 | NA | TRBJ2-3 | TRBV6-6 | TGTGCCAGCAGTGGTCCCGGGACAGGGGCAGATACGCAGTATTTT | CASSGPGTGADTQYF
NA | NA | TRBJ1-4 | TRBV7-9 | TGTGCCAGCAGTAATGGGGCTAATGAAAAACTGTTTTTT | CASSNGANEKLFF
NA | NA | TRBJ1-1 | TRBV7-3 | TGTGCCAGTGAGCCCCCCAGGGACACTGAAGCTTTCTTT | CASEPPRDTEAFF
TRBD2 | NA | TRBJ2-1 | TRBV29-1 | TGCAGCGTTGTTGGCGGGGGAAGCTCCTACAATGAGCAGTTCTTC | CSVVGGGSSYNEQFF
TRBD1 | few | TRBJ1-1 | TRBV29-1 | TGCAGCGCTTGGGGGACAGGGGGGACTATGAGCACTGAAGCTTTCTTT | CSAWGTGGTMSTEAFF
TRBD1 | NA | TRBJ2-7 | TRBV29-1 | TGCAGCGTTGGCCCCAGGACAGGTTCTTACGAGCAGTACTTC | CSVGPRTGSYEQYF
NA | few | TRBJ1-2 | TRBV2 | TGTGCCAGCAGTCCCCGGGACACCGCGGGCTACACCTTC | CASSPRDTAGYTF
NA | NA | TRBJ1-6 | TRBV27 | TGTGCCAGCAGTCGAGAGGGCCAATTTGAACCCCTCCACTTT | CASSREGQFEPLHF
NA | NA | TRBJ2-7 | TRBV6-5 | TGTGCCAGCAGCGGACGACAGGCCGGCGCCTACGAGCAGTACTTC | CASSGRQAGAYEQYF
TRBD2 | NA | TRBJ2-6 | TRBV5-1 | TGCGCCAGCAGCGCAAGGCAGGATAGCGGGTCGGCCAACGTCCTGACTTTC | CASSARQDSGSANVLTF
NA | NA | TRBJ2-7 | TRBV2 | TGTGCCAGCAGTGTAGGGCCAGGGGGGGCCTACGAGCAGTACTTC | CASSVGPGGAYEQYF
TRBD1 | once | TRBJ1-5 | TRBV29-1 | TGCAGCGCCGGACAGGGTTCCAATCAGCCCCAGCATTTT | CSAGQGSNQPQHF
NA | NA | TRBJ2-3 | TRBV6-5 | TGTGCCAGCAGTTACTCCTGGGGGAGCACAGATACGCAGTATTTT | CASSYSWGSTDTQYF
TRBD1 | NA | TRBJ1-4 | TRBV4-1 | TGCGCCAGCAGGTCCGGGACAGCAACTAATGAAAAACTGTTTTTT | CASRSGTATNEKLFF
TRBD1 | NA | TRBJ1-2 | TRBV6-5 | TGTGCCAGCAGACCCCAACAGGGGGCCAACTATGGCTACACCTTC | CASRPQQGANYGYTF
NA | NA | TRBJ2-3 | TRBV30 | TGTGCCTGGAGTGTTGGCTTAGTGGCAGATACGCAGTATTTT | CAWSVGLVADTQYF
TRBD2 | many | TRBJ2-7 | TRBV14 | TGTGCCAGCAGCCAAGATGCCAGCGGGAGACTAAGTTCCTACGAGCAGTACTTC | CASSQDASGRLSSYEQYF
NA | few | TRBJ2-3 | TRBV5-1 | TGCGCCAGCAGCGGCGCCAGGAGTCCGGCAGATACGCAGTATTTT | CASSGARSPADTQYF
TRBD1 | NA | TRBJ1-2 | TRBV4-1 | TGCGCCAGCAGCCAGGATACCGGGACAGGGGCCGTCCACACCTTC | CASSQDTGTGAVHTF
TRBD1 | NA | TRBJ2-1 | TRBV2 | TGTGCCAGCAGGACTGACAGGGGGTCCTACAATGAGCAGTTCTTC | CASRTDRGSYNEQFF
TRBD1 | NA | TRBJ1-4 | TRBV29-1 | TGCAGCGTATCACCGGGACAGGGCAATGAAAAACTGTTTTTT | CSVSPGQGNEKLFF